This T cell receptor (beta chain) was captured in a study of T cells after yellow fever vaccination. Conversion of TCR transcripts into cDNA relied on 5'RACE template switching, which added a universal primer site and UMIs. TCRdb fed the 5' RACE reads into MiXCR, producing one record per CDR3 protein. Of 400,000 or so distinct CDR3 sequences in the sample, more than 9% were seen once. This TCR came from a man aged 18 to 29 who received the YFV17D yellow fever vaccine. The source material was PBMCs, sampled on the day of the first yellow fever vaccination.

CDR3 in DNA: TGTGCCAGTAGGACCCGGACTAGCGGGGATCGGAGCACAGATACGCAGTATTTT. This gives the protein CASRTRTSGDRSTDTQYF. J is TRBJ2-3 and V is TRBV19, with TRBD2 identical over 12 bases. After removal of 6 bases from V and 0 bases from J, the junction contained 10 bases not matched to a gene. The CDR3 covers 18 residues. Germline V lookup: CDR1 LNHDA, CDR2 SQIVND (reference sequence).